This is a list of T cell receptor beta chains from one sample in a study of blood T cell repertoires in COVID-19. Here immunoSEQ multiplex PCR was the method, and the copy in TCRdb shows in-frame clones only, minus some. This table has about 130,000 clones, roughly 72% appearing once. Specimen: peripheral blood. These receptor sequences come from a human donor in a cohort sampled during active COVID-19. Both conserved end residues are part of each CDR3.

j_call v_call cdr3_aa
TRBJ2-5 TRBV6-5 CASSGGARETQYF
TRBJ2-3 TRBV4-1 CASSQGAATSTDTQYF
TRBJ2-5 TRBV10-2 CASSEPRDQETQYF
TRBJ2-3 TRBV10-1 CAGPGQGSVTILTDTQYF
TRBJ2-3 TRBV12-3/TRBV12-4 CASSLDGGDTQYF
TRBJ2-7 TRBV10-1 CASSDWTGGREQYF
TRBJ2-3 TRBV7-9 CASSPEGYTQYF
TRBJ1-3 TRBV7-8 CASSLGIQGLGNTIYF
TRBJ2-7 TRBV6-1 CASSAGPGQGSLEQYF
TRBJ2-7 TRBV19 CASSIRQGASYEQYF
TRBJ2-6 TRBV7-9 CASSPSYRFSGANVLTF
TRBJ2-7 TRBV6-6 CASSYSGTGASYEQYF
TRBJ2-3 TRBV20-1 CSAFYQQAQYF
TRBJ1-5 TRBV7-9 CASSPSLTGNQPQHF
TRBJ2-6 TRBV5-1 CASSQGQGAAGANVLTF
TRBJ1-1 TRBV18 CASSPGTGETEAFF
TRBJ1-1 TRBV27 CATPSGAGRSNTEAFF
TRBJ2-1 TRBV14 CASSQDPGDAYNEQFF
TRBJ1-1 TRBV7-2 CASSLGLSGSWDTEAFF
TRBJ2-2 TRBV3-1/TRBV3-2 CASSQKNPSGVGELFF
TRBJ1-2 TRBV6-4 CASSIFQGAKGYTF
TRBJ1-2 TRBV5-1 CASSNRDRSFYGYTF
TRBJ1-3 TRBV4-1 CASSPRQGAGNTIYF
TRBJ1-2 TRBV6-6 CASTPSTGINYGYTF
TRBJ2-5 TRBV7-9 CASGQAEETQYF
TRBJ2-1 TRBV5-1 CASRTGESYNEQFF
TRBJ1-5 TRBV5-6 CASSLDGGEGNQPQHF
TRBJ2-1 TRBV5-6 CASSPTDRVGDEQFF
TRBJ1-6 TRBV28 CASSFPGNSPLHF
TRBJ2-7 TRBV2 CASSATPGTEYEQYF
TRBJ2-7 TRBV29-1 CSVVGQLEQYF
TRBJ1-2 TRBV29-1 CSVNRGANYGYTF
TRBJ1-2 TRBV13 CASSDTENYGYTF
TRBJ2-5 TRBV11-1 CASSWPGVKTQYF
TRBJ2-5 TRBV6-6 CASSQGSPNEETQYF
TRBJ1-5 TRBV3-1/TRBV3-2 CASSQGGLGSQPQHF
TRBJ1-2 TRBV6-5 CASRGGGGHNYGYTF
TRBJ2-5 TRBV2 CASSESAGAGETQYF
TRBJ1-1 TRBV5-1 CASSSGQVNTEAFF
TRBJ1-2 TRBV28 CASCPRQAGGYTF
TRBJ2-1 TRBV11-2 CASSTGTDSYNEQFF
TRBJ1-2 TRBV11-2 CASSFRDRDGYTF